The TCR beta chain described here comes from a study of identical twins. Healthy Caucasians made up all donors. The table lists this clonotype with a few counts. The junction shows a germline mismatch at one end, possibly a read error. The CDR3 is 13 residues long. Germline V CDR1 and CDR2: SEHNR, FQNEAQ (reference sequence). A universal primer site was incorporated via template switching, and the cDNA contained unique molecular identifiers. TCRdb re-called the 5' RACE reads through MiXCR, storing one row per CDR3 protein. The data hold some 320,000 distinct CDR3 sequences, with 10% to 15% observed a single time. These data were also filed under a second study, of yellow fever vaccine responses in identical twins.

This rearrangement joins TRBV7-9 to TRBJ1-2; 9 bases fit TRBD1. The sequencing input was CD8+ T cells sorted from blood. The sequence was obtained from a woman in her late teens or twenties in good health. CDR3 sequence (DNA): TGTGCCAGCAGCTCTTCCAGCGACGGAGACAGGGGGTTC. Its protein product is CASSSSSDGDRGF.